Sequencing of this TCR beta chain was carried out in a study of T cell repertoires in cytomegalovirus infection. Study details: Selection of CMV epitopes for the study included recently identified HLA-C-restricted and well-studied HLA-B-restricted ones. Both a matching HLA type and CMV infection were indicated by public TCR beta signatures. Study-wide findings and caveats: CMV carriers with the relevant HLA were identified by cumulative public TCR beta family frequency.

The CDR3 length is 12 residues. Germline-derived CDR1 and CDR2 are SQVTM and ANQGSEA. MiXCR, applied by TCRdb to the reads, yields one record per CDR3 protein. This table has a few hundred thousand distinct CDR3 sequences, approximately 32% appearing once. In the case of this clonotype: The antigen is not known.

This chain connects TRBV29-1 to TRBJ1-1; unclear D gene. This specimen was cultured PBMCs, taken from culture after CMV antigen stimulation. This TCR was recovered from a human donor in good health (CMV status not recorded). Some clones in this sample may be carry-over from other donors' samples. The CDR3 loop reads CSTFSGNTEAFF. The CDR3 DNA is TGCAGTACATTCAGCGGGAACACTGAAGCTTTCTTT.